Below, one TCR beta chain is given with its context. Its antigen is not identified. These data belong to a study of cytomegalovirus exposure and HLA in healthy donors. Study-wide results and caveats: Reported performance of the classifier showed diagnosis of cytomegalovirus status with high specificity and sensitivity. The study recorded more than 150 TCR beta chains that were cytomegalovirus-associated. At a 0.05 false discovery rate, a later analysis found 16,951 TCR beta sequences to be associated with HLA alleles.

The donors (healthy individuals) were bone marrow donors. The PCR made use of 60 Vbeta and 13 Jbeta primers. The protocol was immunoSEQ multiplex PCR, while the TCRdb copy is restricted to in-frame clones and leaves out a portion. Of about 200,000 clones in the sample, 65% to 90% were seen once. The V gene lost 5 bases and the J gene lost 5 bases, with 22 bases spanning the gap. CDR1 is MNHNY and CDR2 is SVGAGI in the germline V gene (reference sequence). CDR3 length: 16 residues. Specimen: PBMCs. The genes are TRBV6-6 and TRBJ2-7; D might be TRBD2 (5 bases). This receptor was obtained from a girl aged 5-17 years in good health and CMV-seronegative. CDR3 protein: CASSPSAGEVFHEQYF. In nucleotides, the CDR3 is TGTGCCAGCAGTCCCTCTGCCGGGGAAGTTTTCCACGAGCAGTACTTC.